The present T cell receptor beta chain was sequenced within a study of Graves' ophthalmopathy and Graves' hyperthyroidism. Study-level background: No treatment had been given when peripheral blood was collected at initial diagnosis.

V dropped 7 bases and J dropped 1 base, with 4 bases sitting between them. Germline V gives CDR1 SEHNR, CDR2 FQNEAQ (reference sequence). The CDR3 sequence is 11 residues long. Researchers took RNA transcripts and amplified TCR beta CDR3 regions from them. Following a first-round RT-PCR that used HTBI primers, a second-round multiplex PCR was carried out. One entry per CDR3 protein, called by TCRdb with MiXCR from the multiplex PCR reads. The data hold over 450,000 distinct CDR3 sequences, with approximately 15% observed a single time. Having ophthalmopathy, the donors showed moderate-to-severe activity, CAS ≥3 and NOSPECS ≥4, with disease lasting under 3 months. Other autoimmune disease, uncontrolled infection, pregnancy and lactation led to exclusion. At least ten counts were recorded for this clonotype. Antigen specificity is unknown. General study findings and limits: Blood also carried most expanded thyroid clonotypes exceeding 0.001 frequency.

The sequencing sample was made of blood. The chain uses TRBV7-9 and TRBJ2-5; D unclear. This receptor was identified in a woman aged 25 to 39 with Graves' ophthalmopathy. The CDR3 reads CASTPQETQYF. In DNA, the CDR3 is TGTGCCAGCACGCCCCAAGAGACCCAGTACTTC.